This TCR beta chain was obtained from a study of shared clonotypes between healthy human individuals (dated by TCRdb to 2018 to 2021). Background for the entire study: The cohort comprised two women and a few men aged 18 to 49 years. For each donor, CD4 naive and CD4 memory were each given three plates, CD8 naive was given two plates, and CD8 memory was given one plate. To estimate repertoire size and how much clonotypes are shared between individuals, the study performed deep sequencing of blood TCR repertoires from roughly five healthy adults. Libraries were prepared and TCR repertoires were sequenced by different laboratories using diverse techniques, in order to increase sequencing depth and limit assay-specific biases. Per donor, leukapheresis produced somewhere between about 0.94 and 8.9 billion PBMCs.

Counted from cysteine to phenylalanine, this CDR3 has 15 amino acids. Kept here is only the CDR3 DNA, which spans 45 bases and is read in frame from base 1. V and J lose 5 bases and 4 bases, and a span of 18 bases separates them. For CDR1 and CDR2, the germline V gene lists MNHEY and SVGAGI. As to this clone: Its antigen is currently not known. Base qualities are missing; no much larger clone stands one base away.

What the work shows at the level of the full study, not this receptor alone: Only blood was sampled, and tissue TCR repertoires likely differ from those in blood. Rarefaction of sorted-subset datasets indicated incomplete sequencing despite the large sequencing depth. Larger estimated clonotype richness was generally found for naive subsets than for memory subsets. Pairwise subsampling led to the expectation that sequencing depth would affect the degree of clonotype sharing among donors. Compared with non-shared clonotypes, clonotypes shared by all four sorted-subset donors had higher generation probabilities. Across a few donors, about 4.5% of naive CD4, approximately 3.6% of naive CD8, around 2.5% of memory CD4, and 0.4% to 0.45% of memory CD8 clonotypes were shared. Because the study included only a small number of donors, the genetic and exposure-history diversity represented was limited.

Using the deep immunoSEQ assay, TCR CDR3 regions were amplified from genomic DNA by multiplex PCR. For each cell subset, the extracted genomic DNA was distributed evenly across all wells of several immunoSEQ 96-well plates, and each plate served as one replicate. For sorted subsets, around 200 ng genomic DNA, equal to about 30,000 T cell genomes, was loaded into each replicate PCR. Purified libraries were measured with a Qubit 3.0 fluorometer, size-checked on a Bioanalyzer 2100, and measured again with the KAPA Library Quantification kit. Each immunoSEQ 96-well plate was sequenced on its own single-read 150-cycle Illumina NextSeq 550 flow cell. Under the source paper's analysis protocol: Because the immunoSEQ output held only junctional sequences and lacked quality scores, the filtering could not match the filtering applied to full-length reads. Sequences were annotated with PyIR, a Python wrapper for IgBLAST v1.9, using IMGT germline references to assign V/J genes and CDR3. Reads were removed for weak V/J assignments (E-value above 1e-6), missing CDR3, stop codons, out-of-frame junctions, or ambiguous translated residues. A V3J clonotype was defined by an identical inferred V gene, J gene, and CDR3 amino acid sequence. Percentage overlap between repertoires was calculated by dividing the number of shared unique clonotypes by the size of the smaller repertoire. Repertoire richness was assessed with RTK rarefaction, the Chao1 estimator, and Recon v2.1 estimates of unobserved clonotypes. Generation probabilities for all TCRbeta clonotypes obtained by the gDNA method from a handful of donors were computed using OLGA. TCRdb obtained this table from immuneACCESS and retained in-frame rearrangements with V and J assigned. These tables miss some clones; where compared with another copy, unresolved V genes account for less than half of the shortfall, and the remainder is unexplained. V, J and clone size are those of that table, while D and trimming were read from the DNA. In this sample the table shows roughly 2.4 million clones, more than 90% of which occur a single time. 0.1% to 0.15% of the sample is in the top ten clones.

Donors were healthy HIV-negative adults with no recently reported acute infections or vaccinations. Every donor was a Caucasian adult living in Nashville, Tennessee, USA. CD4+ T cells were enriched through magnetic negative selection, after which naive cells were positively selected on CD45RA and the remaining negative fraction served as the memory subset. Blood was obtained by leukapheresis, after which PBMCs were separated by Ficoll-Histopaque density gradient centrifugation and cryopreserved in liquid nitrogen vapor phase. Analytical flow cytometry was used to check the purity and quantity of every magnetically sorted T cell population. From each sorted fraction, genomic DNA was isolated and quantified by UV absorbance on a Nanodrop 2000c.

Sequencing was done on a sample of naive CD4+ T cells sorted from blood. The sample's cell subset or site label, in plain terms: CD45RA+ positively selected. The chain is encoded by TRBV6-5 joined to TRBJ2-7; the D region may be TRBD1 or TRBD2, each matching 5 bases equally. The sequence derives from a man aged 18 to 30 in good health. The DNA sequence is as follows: TGTGCCAGCAGTCCATATGGGGACCCAGCGTACGAGCAGTACTTC. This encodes CASSPYGDPAYEQYF.